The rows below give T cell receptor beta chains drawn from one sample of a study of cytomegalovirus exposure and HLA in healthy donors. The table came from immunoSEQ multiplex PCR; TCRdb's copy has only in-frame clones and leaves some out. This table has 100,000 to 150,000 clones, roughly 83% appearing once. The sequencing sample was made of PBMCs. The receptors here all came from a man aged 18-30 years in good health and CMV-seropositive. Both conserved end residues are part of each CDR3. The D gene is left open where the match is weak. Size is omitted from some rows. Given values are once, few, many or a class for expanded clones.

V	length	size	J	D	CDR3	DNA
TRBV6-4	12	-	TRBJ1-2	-	CASSPTAFGYTF	TGTGCCAGCAGTCCGACAGCTTTTGGCTACACCTTC
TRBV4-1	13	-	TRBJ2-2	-	CASSPTNTGELFF	TGCGCCAGCAGCCCGACAAATACCGGGGAGCTGTTTTTT
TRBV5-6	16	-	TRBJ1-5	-	CASSLDKGGFNQPQHF	TGTGCCAGCAGCCTGGACAAGGGGGGGTTTAATCAGCCCCAGCATTTT
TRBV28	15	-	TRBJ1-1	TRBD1	CASSLLPGGSTEAFF	TGTGCCAGCAGTTTATTACCAGGGGGGTCCACTGAAGCTTTCTTT
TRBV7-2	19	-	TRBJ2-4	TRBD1	CASSSDRGDLILAKNIQYF	TGTGCCAGCAGCAGCGACAGGGGCGACCTTATCCTAGCCAAAAACATTCAGTACTTC
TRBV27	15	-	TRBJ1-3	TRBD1	CASSLQGASGNTIYF	TGTGCCAGCAGCCTACAGGGGGCTTCTGGAAACACCATATATTTT
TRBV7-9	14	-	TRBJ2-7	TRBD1	CASTGTGSKNEQYF	TGTGCCAGCACCGGGACAGGGTCGAAGAACGAGCAGTACTTC
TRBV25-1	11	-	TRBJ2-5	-	CASSVQETQYF	TGTGCCAGCAGTGTACAAGAGACCCAGTACTTC
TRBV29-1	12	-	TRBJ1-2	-	CSVERSAYGYTF	TGCAGCGTTGAGAGGAGCGCCTATGGCTACACCTTC
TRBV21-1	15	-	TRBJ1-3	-	CADTPAPNPGNTIYF	TGTGCCGACACGCCGGCGCCGAATCCTGGAAACACCATATATTTT
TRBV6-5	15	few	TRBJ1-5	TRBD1	CASSPGQGSNQPQHF	TGTGCCAGCAGCCCGGGACAGGGGTCCAATCAGCCCCAGCATTTT
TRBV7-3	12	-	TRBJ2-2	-	CASSLDTGELFF	TGTGCCAGCAGCCTAGACACCGGGGAGCTGTTTTTT
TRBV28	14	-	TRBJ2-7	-	CASSLGTLPTEQYF	TGTGCCAGCAGTTTAGGGACACTGCCTACAGAGCAGTACTTC
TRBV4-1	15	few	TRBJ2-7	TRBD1	CASSLGQGSSYEQYF	TGCGCCAGCAGCCTGGGACAGGGGTCCTCCTACGAGCAGTACTTC
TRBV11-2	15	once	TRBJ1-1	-	CASSLEASGGTEAFF	TGTGCCAGCAGCTTAGAAGCCTCGGGGGGCACTGAAGCTTTCTTT
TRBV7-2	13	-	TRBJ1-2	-	CASSRTGNYGYTF	TGTGCCAGCAGCCGTACAGGGAACTATGGCTACACCTTC
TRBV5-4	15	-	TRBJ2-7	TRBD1	CASSWGPTGGNEQYF	TGTGCCAGCAGCTGGGGCCCGACAGGGGGTAACGAGCAGTACTTC
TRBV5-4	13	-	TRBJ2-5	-	CASSFGDQETQYF	TGTGCCAGCAGCTTCGGGGACCAAGAGACCCAGTACTTC
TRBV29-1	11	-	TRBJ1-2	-	CSVEDYYGYTF	TGCAGCGTTGAAGACTACTATGGCTACACCTTC
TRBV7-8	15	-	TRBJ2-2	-	CASSNSGAATGELFF	TGTGCCAGCAGCAATTCAGGGGCCGCCACCGGGGAGCTGTTTTTT
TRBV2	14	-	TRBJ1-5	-	CASSDLPRAQPQHF	TGTGCCAGCAGTGATCTACCCAGGGCCCAGCCCCAGCATTTT
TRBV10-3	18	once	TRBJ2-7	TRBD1	CAISASTGGGYGKYEQYF	TGTGCCATCAGTGCGTCGACAGGGGGTGGTTATGGTAAATACGAGCAGTACTTC
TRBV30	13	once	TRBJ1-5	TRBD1	CAWSQGVGQPQHF	TGTGCCTGGAGTCAGGGGGTAGGTCAGCCCCAGCATTTT
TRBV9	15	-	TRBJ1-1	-	CASSVEGSENTEAFF	TGTGCCAGCAGCGTTGAGGGTTCTGAGAACACTGAAGCTTTCTTT
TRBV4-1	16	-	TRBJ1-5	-	CASSQGRGAGNQPQHF	TGCGCCAGCAGCCAAGGCAGGGGTGCCGGCAATCAGCCCCAGCATTTT
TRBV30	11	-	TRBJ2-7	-	CAWSPKREQYF	TGTGCCTGGAGTCCTAAGCGGGAGCAGTACTTC
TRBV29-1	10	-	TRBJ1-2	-	CSVLASGYTF	TGCAGCGTCTTAGCTAGCGGCTACACCTTC
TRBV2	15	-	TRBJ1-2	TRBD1	CASSEKQGDRYGYTF	TGTGCCAGCAGTGAAAAACAGGGGGACCGCTATGGCTACACCTTC
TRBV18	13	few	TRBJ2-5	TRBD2	CASSPGGSQTQYF	TGTGCCAGCTCACCGGGAGGGTCGCAGACCCAGTACTTC
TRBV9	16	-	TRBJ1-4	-	CASSVGGGGWNEKLFF	TGTGCCAGCAGCGTAGGGGGGGGCGGGTGGAATGAAAAACTGTTTTTT
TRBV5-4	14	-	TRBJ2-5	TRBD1	CASSSGTAEETQYF	TGTGCCAGCAGTTCCGGGACAGCAGAAGAGACCCAGTACTTC
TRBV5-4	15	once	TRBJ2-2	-	CASSWSGRGTGELFF	TGTGCCAGCAGCTGGAGCGGACGGGGCACCGGGGAGCTGTTTTTT
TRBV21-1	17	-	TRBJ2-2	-	CASSESTSGGLGGELFF	TGTGCCAGCAGCGAGTCGACTAGCGGGGGCCTCGGCGGGGAGCTGTTTTTT
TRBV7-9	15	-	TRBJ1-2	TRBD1	CASSSAAGGRYGYTF	TGTGCCAGCAGCTCGGCGGCAGGGGGAAGGTATGGCTACACCTTC
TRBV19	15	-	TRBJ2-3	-	CASSGWVEGTDTQYF	TGTGCCAGTAGCGGGTGGGTTGAGGGCACAGATACGCAGTATTTT
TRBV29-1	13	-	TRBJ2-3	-	CSVLIRYTDTQYF	TGCAGCGTCCTCATCAGGTACACAGATACGCAGTATTTT
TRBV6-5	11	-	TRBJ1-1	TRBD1	CASRSGTGSFF	TGTGCCAGCAGATCCGGGACAGGGTCCTTCTTT
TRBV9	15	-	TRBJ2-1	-	CASSVEAGRNNEQFF	TGTGCCAGCAGCGTAGAGGCAGGCCGAAACAATGAGCAGTTCTTC
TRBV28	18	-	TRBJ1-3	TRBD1	CASSPARLSLTGGNTIYF	TGTGCCAGCAGCCCCGCCCGGCTCTCCCTGACAGGGGGGAACACCATATATTTT
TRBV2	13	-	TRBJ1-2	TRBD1	CASTTTGDYGYTF	TGTGCCAGCACTACGACAGGGGACTATGGCTACACCTTC
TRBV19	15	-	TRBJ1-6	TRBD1	CASSMDRGRNSPLHF	TGTGCCAGTAGTATGGACAGGGGGCGGAATTCACCCCTCCACTTT
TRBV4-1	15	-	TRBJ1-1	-	CASSPNQGTGNEAFF	TGCGCCAGCAGCCCAAACCAGGGGACGGGGAATGAAGCTTTCTTT
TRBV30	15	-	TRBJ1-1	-	CAWSITLSADTEAFF	TGTGCCTGGAGTATCACACTGTCCGCGGACACTGAAGCTTTCTTT
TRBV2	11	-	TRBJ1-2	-	CASRLEVGYTF	TGTGCCAGCAGGTTAGAGGTCGGCTACACCTTC
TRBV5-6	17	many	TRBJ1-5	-	CASSTEGGLGNNQPQHF	TGTGCCAGCAGTACCGAGGGGGGGCTCGGGAACAATCAGCCCCAGCATTTT
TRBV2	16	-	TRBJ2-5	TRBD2	CASLRILAGDQETQYF	TGTGCCAGTCTTAGAATCCTAGCGGGGGACCAAGAGACCCAGTACTTC
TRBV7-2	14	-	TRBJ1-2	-	CASRAGSLKYGYTF	TGTGCCAGCAGGGCGGGGAGTCTGAAATATGGCTACACCTTC
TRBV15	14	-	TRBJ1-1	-	CATSSSRQFAEAFF	TGTGCCACCAGCAGTTCCAGGCAGTTCGCTGAAGCTTTCTTT
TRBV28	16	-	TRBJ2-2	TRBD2	CASSPQRGEDTGELFF	TGTGCCAGCAGCCCCCAGCGGGGGGAGGACACCGGGGAGCTGTTTTTT